The 10 T cell receptor beta chains below were found in one sample sequenced in a study of cytomegalovirus exposure and HLA in healthy donors. Primers for the PCR totalled 60 Vbeta and 13 Jbeta. The protocol was immunoSEQ multiplex PCR, while the TCRdb copy is restricted to in-frame clones and leaves out a portion. The sample includes fewer than 300,000 clones, more than 80% seen only once; the top ten take roughly 4%. Sequencing input: PBMCs. All receptors derive from a man aged 35-49 years in good health and CMV-seropositive.

This clone was counted between two and nine times. The same CDR3 arises from other DNA sequences in this sample as well. CDR3 amino acids: CASSYRGNQPQHF. The CDR3 DNA follows: TGTGCCAGCAGCTACAGGGGAAATCAGCCCCAGCATTTT. The V gene is TRBV7-2, the J gene TRBJ1-5, with 7 positions matching TRBD1. The CDR3 is 13 amino acids. The V segment lost 4 bases and the J segment 4 bases; nucleotides outside the gene matches: 1. Looked up from germline, CDR1 is SGHTA and CDR2 is FQGNSA.

This clone was recorded a few times. V and J are TRBV27 and TRBJ1-1, with TRBD1 identical over 10 bases. This CDR3 region has 16 residues. Germline V gives CDR1 MNHEY, CDR2 SMNVEV (reference sequence). V shed 7 bases, J shed 0 bases, and the junction held 8 bases outside the gene matches. CDR3 nucleotide sequence: TGTGCCAGCACCATGGGACAGGGGCTCCTGAACACTGAAGCTTTCTTT. Translated, it gives CASTMGQGLLNTEAFF.

The J gene is TRBJ2-1, the V gene TRBV5-5; 11 bases are a match to TRBD2. J lost 6 bases, V lost 0 bases, and 8 bases had no gene match. The CDR3 has 17 residues. CDR1 is SGHKS and CDR2 is YYEKEE in the germline V gene (reference sequence). This CDR3 reads CASSLAFQGLAGNEQFF. The CDR3 DNA reads as TGTGCCAGCAGCTTGGCATTCCAAGGACTAGCGGGCAATGAGCAGTTCTTC.

The rearrangement links TRBV18 to TRBJ2-1; a possible D gene is TRBD2 (5 bases). The CDR3 sequence is 13 residues long. V dropped 5 bases and J dropped 1 base, with 6 bases sitting between them. Germline CDR1 KGHSH, CDR2 LQKENI. CDR3 sequence: CASSTGSYNEQFF. CDR3 DNA: TGTGCCAGCTCAACGGGGTCCTACAATGAGCAGTTCTTC.

The chain couples TRBV2 to TRBJ2-7; 7 bases line up with TRBD2. Losses at the gene ends were 6 bases for V and 7 bases for J; bases not matched to a gene: 18. The CDR3 loop spans 16 amino acids. Germline CDR1 and CDR2: SNHLY and FYNNEI. The CDR3 loop reads CASRGVAGAPGGEQYF. CDR3 DNA sequence: TGTGCCAGCAGGGGGGTCGCGGGAGCCCCCGGGGGTGAGCAGTACTTC.

This clone has only a few counts. V usage is TRBV7-2 and J usage is TRBJ1-5; 7 bases match TRBD1. J gave up 4 bases and V 1 base, and 4 bases lay outside the gene matches. Germline V CDR1 and CDR2: SGHTA, FQGNSA. The CDR3 has 15 residues. CDR3 region: CASSLVTGSNQPQHF. The CDR3 DNA sequence: TGTGCCAGCAGCTTAGTGACAGGGTCAAATCAGCCCCAGCATTTT.

The genes are TRBV11-2 and TRBJ2-1; D remains unclear. The CDR3 is made up of 13 amino acids. Germline CDR1 SGHAT, CDR2 FQNNGV. V was clipped by 0 bases and J by 3 bases, with 3 bases between them. The CDR3 is CASSLDYYNEQFF. The CDR3 DNA follows: TGTGCCAGCAGCTTAGACTACTACAATGAGCAGTTCTTC.

V and J are TRBV5-1 and TRBJ2-6, with D tentatively TRBD2 (5 bases). Germline V gene lookup returns CDR1 SGHRS and CDR2 YFSETQ. V dropped 0 bases and J dropped 0 bases, with 7 bases sitting between them. The CDR3 sequence is 16 residues long. DNA of the CDR3: TGCGCCAGCAGCTTGGGTCGGGGCTCTGGGGCCAACGTCCTGACTTTC. Translating gives CASSLGRGSGANVLTF. The full variable domain, in which reference TRBV5-1 and TRBJ2-6 provide the parts outside the CDR3, is KAGVTQTPRYLIKTRGQQVTLSCSPISGHRSVSWYQQTPGQGLQFLFEYFSETQRNKGNFPGRFSGRQFSNSRSEMNVSTLELGDSALYLCASSLGRGSGANVLTFGAGSRLTVL.

The chain links TRBV7-2 to TRBJ2-2, with TRBD2 identical over 9 bases. The V gene's germline CDR1 is SGHTA and CDR2 FQGNSA. V shed 4 bases and J 5 bases; nucleotides not matched to a gene: 11. CDR3 size: 17 residues. CDR3 sequence: CASSSPAGGLWTGELFF. As DNA, the CDR3 is TGTGCCAGCAGCTCCCCCGCGGGAGGGTTATGGACCGGGGAGCTGTTTTTT.

The chain combines TRBV9 with TRBJ2-3; 8 bases line up with TRBD1. Trimming removed 2 bases from V and 1 base from J; junction bases left unmatched: 3. Germline lookup yields CDR1 SGDLS and CDR2 YYNGEE. This CDR3 is 15 amino acids long. The DNA of the CDR3 is TGTGCCAGCAGCGTGGAGGACAGGGGCACAGATACGCAGTATTTT. Translating gives CASSVEDRGTDTQYF.